This T cell receptor (beta chain) was identified in a study of metastatic and nonmetastatic thyroid tumors. Nobody among the patients had been given any treatment before thyroid surgery. Germline V gene data show CDR1 as MNHNY and CDR2 as SVGAGI (reference sequence). The V gene end was trimmed by 2 bases and the J gene end by 5 bases; junction bases not matched to a gene: 6. CDR3 length equals 15 residues. This clone is termed medium-sized. How the authors handled the data: The study took CDR3 differences across clinicopathological groups and made a distant-metastasis classifier for papillary thyroid cancer from them. TCRdb re-called the PCR reads via MiXCR. TCRdb, not the authors, supplied the V and J calls. The repertoire holds about 7,900 clones, with about 26% as singletons.

Material: adjacent normal tissue. This TCR was recovered from a female donor with papillary thyroid cancer or a benign thyroid nodule (not recorded which). Some clones in this sample may be carry-over from other donors' samples. The chain uses TRBV6-6 and TRBJ2-4, with 7 positions matching TRBD1. This CDR3 is CASSYGVGQQNIQYF. The CDR3, as DNA: TGTGCCAGCAGTTACGGGGTGGGACAGCAAAACATTCAGTACTTC.